A single sample gave rise to the 27 T cell receptor beta chains below, sequenced in a study of blood T cell repertoires in COVID-19. The repertoire was sequenced with immunoSEQ multiplex PCR; TCRdb's copy has only in-frame clones and lacks some. Of 330,000 or so clones listed, more than 75% are singletons. Sequenced sample: PBMCs or T cells enriched from blood (not recorded which). These TCRs come from a young woman who had recovered from COVID-19.

The chain employs TRBV27 and TRBJ1-2; D remains ambiguous. CDR1 is MNHEY and CDR2 is SMNVEV in the germline V gene (reference sequence). V lost 1 base to trimming and J lost 2 bases, with 5 bases between them. This CDR3 has 13 amino acids. The CDR3 DNA reads as TGTGCCAGCAGTTTATACAGCAACTATGGCTACACCTTC. Its translation is CASSLYSNYGYTF.

The V gene is TRBV11-2, the J gene TRBJ2-2, with 10 bases identical to TRBD1. V shed 1 base, J shed 4 bases, and the junction held 6 bases outside the gene matches. The CDR3 totals 17 residues. Germline CDR1 and CDR2: SGHAT and FQNNGV. Here the CDR3 reads CASSLGPGQGPTGELFF. The CDR3 region has the DNA TGTGCCAGCAGCTTAGGGCCGGGACAGGGGCCCACCGGGGAGCTGTTTTTT.

The CDR3 bases are TGTGCCAGCTCGCCCTCTCAGGGGGCTGCCAAAAACATTCAGTACTTC. It codes for CASSPSQGAAKNIQYF. The rearrangement links TRBV18 to TRBJ2-4; 8 bases agree with TRBD1. V was clipped by 6 bases and J by 1 base; unmatched bases: 8. The CDR3 consists of 16 residues. CDR1 and CDR2 (germline): KGHSH, LQKENI.

This chain links TRBV28 with TRBJ2-2, with 11 bases matching TRBD2. Germline lookup yields CDR1 MDHEN and CDR2 SYDVKM. This CDR3 is 15 amino acids long. V dropped 8 bases and J dropped 6; count of bases not matched to a gene: 8. The CDR3 sequence is CASLRLAGGAGELFF. As DNA, the CDR3 is TGTGCCAGCCTACGGTTAGCGGGAGGGGCCGGGGAGCTGTTTTTT.

The rearrangement links TRBV6-5 to TRBJ2-7; TRBD1 aligns across 10 bases. V lost 9 bases and J lost 0; bases outside the gene matches: 5. Per the germline V gene, CDR1 is MNHEY and CDR2 is SVGAGI. CDR3 length equals 14 residues. CDR3 region: CASVRDRGSYEQYF. In DNA, the CDR3 is TGTGCCAGTGTGCGGGACAGGGGCTCCTACGAGCAGTACTTC.

The chain uses TRBV18 and TRBJ2-2; maybe TRBD2 (5 bases). Trimming took 2 bases from V and 8 from J, leaving 15 bases between them. Germline V gene sequence: CDR1 KGHSH, CDR2 LQKENI. CDR3 length equals 15 residues. The CDR3 protein is CASSPMGGLQGELFF. The CDR3 region has the DNA TGTGCCAGCTCACCAATGGGCGGGCTCCAGGGGGAGCTGTTTTTT.

The rearrangement uses TRBV27 and TRBJ2-3; 8 nucleotides match TRBD2. The germline gives CDR1 MNHEY, CDR2 SMNVEV (reference sequence). V was pared by 4 bases and J by 2 bases, with 5 bases of the junction left unmatched. This CDR3 has 15 amino acids. CDR3 nucleotide sequence: TGTGCCAGCAGTTCGGGACTAGGGTACACAGATACGCAGTATTTT. Amino acid sequence: CASSSGLGYTDTQYF.

This clone turned up a few times. This rearrangement joins TRBV19 to TRBJ1-5; tentatively, D is TRBD1 (6 bases). The CDR3 covers 17 residues. Germline V gives CDR1 LNHDA, CDR2 SQIVND (reference sequence). V lost 10 bases and J 0 bases, leaving 22 bases between the germline ends. The CDR3 loop reads CANPPLRGPTSNQPQHF. The CDR3 DNA reads TGTGCCAATCCACCGCTCAGGGGACCTACTAGCAATCAGCCCCAGCATTTT.

This rearrangement joins TRBV2 to TRBJ1-1, with D uncertain. Trimming took 8 bases from V and 0 from J, leaving 13 bases between them. The germline CDR1 and CDR2 sequences are SNHLY and FYNNEI. CDR3 size: 14 residues. The CDR3 DNA reads as TGTGCCAGCTACGAAACAAAGATGAACACTGAAGCTTTCTTT. Amino acids: CASYETKMNTEAFF.

CDR3 amino acids: CASTFRPDRKGYTF. The CDR3 nucleotides are TGTGCCAGTACTTTCCGACCGGACAGGAAAGGCTACACCTTC. The J gene is TRBJ1-2, the V gene TRBV19, with TRBD1 identical over 7 bases. There are 14 residues in the CDR3. Germline assignment: CDR1 LNHDA and CDR2 SQIVND (reference sequence). V trimming: 7 bases; J trimming: 8 bases; junction bases outside the gene matches: 13.

The rearrangement links TRBV30 to TRBJ2-1, with 7 positions matching TRBD2. Per the germline V gene, CDR1 is GTSNPN and CDR2 is SVGIG (reference sequence). V lost 1 base and J lost 0; bases outside the gene matches: 6. The CDR3 has 16 residues. The CDR3 loop reads CAWSGGGDNSYNEQFF. The CDR3 DNA sequence: TGTGCCTGGAGTGGGGGAGGGGATAACTCCTACAATGAGCAGTTCTTC.

The chain is built from TRBV9 and TRBJ1-4; 8 bases align to TRBD1. Germline V gives CDR1 SGDLS, CDR2 YYNGEE. Unmatched junction bases numbered 12, after V lost 3 bases and J lost 8 bases. This CDR3 spans 16 amino acids. The CDR3 sequence is CASSGGTGGNGEKLFF. CDR3 in DNA: TGTGCCAGCAGCGGAGGGACAGGCGGGAATGGGGAAAAACTGTTTTTT.

The chain joins TRBV5-1 to TRBJ2-2; D possibly corresponds to TRBD1 (6 bases). Trimming shortened V by 3 bases and J by 4 bases, and 10 bases separated the two germline ends. Germline assignment: CDR1 SGHRS and CDR2 YFSETQ. This CDR3 has 14 amino acids. The CDR3 bases are TGCGCCAGCAGCTCAGGGACAAGCACCGGGGAGCTGTTTTTT. This gives the protein CASSSGTSTGELFF.

This chain links TRBV3-1 (or the pseudogene TRBV3-2) with TRBJ2-3, with TRBD2 matching over 10 bases. The CDR3 spans 15 residues. CDR1 is LGHDT, CDR2 YNNKEL, per germline (reference sequence). The trim removed 4 bases at V and 1 base at J, leaving 2 bases unmatched. CDR3 DNA: TGTGCCAGCAGCCTTAGCGGGGGGCGCACAGATACGCAGTATTTT. This gives the protein CASSLSGGRTDTQYF.

This clone was seen only once. This chain connects TRBV28 to TRBJ1-2; D is unclear. The CDR3 is 14 amino acids. The germline gives CDR1 MDHEN, CDR2 SYDVKM. With 6 bases removed from V and 8 bases from J, the gap between germline ends came to 19 bases. CDR3 in DNA: TGTGCCAGCAGCCTACCCGCCCTCCTTTACGGCTACACCTTC. This translates into CASSLPALLYGYTF.

This chain connects TRBV28 to TRBJ1-2; the D gene is possibly TRBD1 (5 bases). The V gene's germline CDR1 is MDHEN and CDR2 SYDVKM. The CDR3 is 14 amino acids. V was shortened by 3 bases and J by 4 bases, with 12 bases between the two germline ends. The CDR3 loop is CASSLGRVVYGYTF. The CDR3 DNA follows: TGTGCCAGCAGTTTGGGCAGGGTAGTCTATGGCTACACCTTC.

The chain combines TRBV11-2 with TRBJ2-7; 8 bases line up with TRBD1. This CDR3 spans 15 amino acids. The J segment lost 3 bases and the V segment lost 5 bases, leaving 9 bases of the junction unmatched. CDR1 and CDR2 (germline): SGHAT, FQNNGV. The DNA for the CDR3 is TGTGCCAGCAGCACCTCCGGGACAGGATTCTACGAGCAGTACTTC. This sequence encodes CASSTSGTGFYEQYF.

J is TRBJ2-2 and V is TRBV19, with 8 bases lining up with TRBD2. Unmatched junction bases numbered 15, after V lost 10 bases and J lost 8 bases. Germline assignment: CDR1 LNHDA and CDR2 SQIVND (reference sequence). The CDR3 contains 15 residues. CDR3 residues: CATRAGDLIRGELFF. The CDR3 DNA reads TGTGCCACAAGAGCGGGGGATCTAATCAGGGGGGAGCTGTTTTTT.

This rearrangement joins TRBV7-2 to TRBJ2-7; a weak D match, TRBD2 (5 bases). The V and J ends lost 3 bases and 4 bases respectively, with 10 bases between them. The CDR3 covers 13 residues. The germline V gene encodes CDR1 SGHTA and CDR2 FQGNSA. In nucleotides, the CDR3 is TGTGCCAGCAGCTTTTTAGCGAGGTACGAGCAGTACTTC. This gives the protein CASSFLARYEQYF.

The chain recombines TRBV11-1 with TRBJ2-1; D ambiguous. In germline, CDR1 is SGHAT, CDR2 FQDESV (reference sequence). This CDR3 has 12 residues. With 6 bases removed from V and 9 bases from J, the gap between germline ends came to 12 bases. CDR3 sequence reads: CASSAGMAEQFF. The CDR3 nucleotides read TGTGCCAGCAGTGCAGGTATGGCTGAGCAGTTCTTC.

The rearrangement links TRBV5-4 to TRBJ1-2, with a weak D call TRBD1 (6 bases). Looked up from germline, CDR1 is SGHNT and CDR2 is YYREEE (reference sequence). The V end was cut by 4 bases, the J end by 3 bases, with 13 bases between. This CDR3 comprises 14 residues. CDR3 sequence: CASSPGGLDYGYTF. DNA of the CDR3: TGTGCCAGCAGCCCGGGGGGGCTCGACTATGGCTACACCTTC.

This chain joins TRBV18 and TRBJ2-7; 7 nucleotides line up with TRBD2. CDR3 length: 11 residues. The junction had 5 bases not matched to a gene; V was cut back by 8 bases and J by 7 bases. Looked up from germline, CDR1 is KGHSH and CDR2 is LQKENI. CDR3 sequence reads: CASERDEEQYF. The CDR3 region has the DNA TGTGCCAGCGAGCGGGATGAGGAGCAGTACTTC.

This chain links TRBV2 with TRBJ2-5; 12 nucleotides agree with TRBD2. The germline V gene has CDR1 SNHLY and CDR2 FYNNEI. CDR3 length: 17 residues. V was clipped by 1 base and J by 5 bases; unmatched bases: 8. CDR3 residues: CASSEEASGRVGETQYF. CDR3 in DNA: TGTGCCAGCAGTGAAGAGGCTAGCGGGAGGGTAGGCGAGACCCAGTACTTC.

In this sample, this clone turned up once. One end of the junction varies from germline; a read error may be responsible. The chain recombines TRBV7-7 with TRBJ2-5; D perhaps matches TRBD2 (6 bases). Germline CDR1 and CDR2: SSHAT and FNYEAQ (reference sequence). The CDR3 sequence is 15 residues long. Here the CDR3 DNA reads TGTGCTAGCAGCCGCCGACTAGACTACCAAGAGACCCAGTACTTC. It yields the protein CASSRRLDYQETQYF.

CDR3 sequence (DNA): TGTGCCAGCAGGCTTGTAAGCGGGAGGTGGGATGAGCAGTTCTTC. Its translation is CASRLVSGRWDEQFF. The chain employs TRBV11-3 and TRBJ2-1; TRBD2 agrees at 9 bases. V shed 6 bases and J 8 bases; nucleotides not matched to a gene: 11. The CDR3 length is 15 residues. CDR1 is SGHNT and CDR2 is YENEEA in the germline V gene.

V usage is TRBV3-1 (or the pseudogene TRBV3-2) and J usage is TRBJ2-1, with 11 bases lining up with TRBD2. V was pared by 5 bases and J by 6 bases, with 6 bases of the junction left unmatched. The CDR3 spans 15 residues. CDR1 is LGHDT and CDR2 is YNNKEL in the germline V gene (reference sequence). The CDR3 sequence is CASSVSGGAGNEQFF. The CDR3, as DNA: TGTGCCAGCAGCGTTAGCGGGGGGGCGGGCAATGAGCAGTTCTTC.

The chain is built from TRBV29-1 and TRBJ2-7; tentative D call: TRBD1 (6 bases). V was clipped by 5 bases and J by 6 bases, with 17 bases between them. The CDR3 consists of 13 residues. Germline CDR1 reads SQVTM; CDR2 reads ANQGSEA. Here the CDR3 reads CSVTQGSLLEQYF. CDR3 DNA sequence: TGCAGCGTTACACAGGGTTCGCTCCTCGAGCAGTACTTC.